The 5 T cell receptor beta chains given below trace back to one sample, sequenced in a study of blood T cells in healthy people across ages. Together with a sample-barcoded 5' primer, a J-beta primer mix was included in a second PCR lasting about 6 to 11 cycles. One entry per CDR3 protein, called by TCRdb with MiXCR from the 5' RACE reads. The sample shows approximately 1.5 million distinct CDR3 sequences, roughly 32% of them seen only once. Sequenced: blood. Source of these receptors: a young woman in good health.

Written as DNA, the CDR3 is TGCAGTGCTAGGACAGGGGGATTGAACACCGGGGAGCTGTTTTTT. Encoded protein: CSARTGGLNTGELFF. The chain uses TRBV20-1 and TRBJ2-2; 9 bases agree with TRBD1. V shed 3 bases, J shed 1 base, and the junction held 3 bases outside the gene matches. The germline V gene encodes CDR1 DFQATT and CDR2 SNEGSKA (reference sequence). The CDR3 is 15 amino acids.

This clonotype was found a few times. The genes are TRBV20-1 and TRBJ2-3; 10 bases align to TRBD2. With 7 bases clipped from V and 7 bases from J, the junction kept 8 bases outside the gene matches. Germline values: CDR1 DFQATT, CDR2 SNEGSKA (reference sequence). This CDR3 is 13 amino acids long. The CDR3: CSELGLAENTQYF. CDR3 sequence (DNA): TGCAGTGAGTTAGGACTAGCGGAAAATACGCAGTATTTT.

For the CDR3, the DNA is TGTGCCAGCAGCTTAGAGGGGGCGAACACCGGGGAGCTGTTTTTT. Amino acids: CASSLEGANTGELFF. The gene calls are TRBV7-8 and TRBJ2-2, with D maybe TRBD1 (6 bases). Germline V gives CDR1 SGHVS, CDR2 FQNEAQ. The CDR3 runs 15 residues. Trimming took off 1 base at V and 0 bases at J, with 6 bases between the two ends.

About this clonotype itself: An end of the junction differs from the germline gene, which may be a read error. V and J are TRBV7-8 and TRBJ2-7; a weak D match, TRBD1 (6 bases). This CDR3 is built from 12 residues. Germline CDR1 and CDR2: SGHVS and FQNEAQ. The CDR3 loop reads CASSLQGSERYF. The CDR3 DNA reads TGTGCCAGCAGCCTACAGGGTTCCGAGCGGTACTTC.

The chain is built from TRBV7-9 and TRBJ2-1; 8 positions match TRBD2. The germline gives CDR1 SEHNR, CDR2 FQNEAQ (reference sequence). The CDR3 totals 17 residues. Losses at the gene ends were 3 bases for V and 7 bases for J; bases not matched to a gene: 14. The CDR3 protein is CASSLEGVAGKKNEQFF. The CDR3 DNA reads TGTGCCAGCAGCTTGGAGGGGGTAGCGGGAAAAAAAAATGAGCAGTTCTTC.